This T cell receptor beta chain was sequenced for a study of blood T cell repertoires in COVID-19. With regard to this clone: Other DNA sequences of this sample code for an identical CDR3.

The method was immunoSEQ multiplex PCR; TCRdb's version includes in-frame clones alone and lacks a portion of them. The profile shows 400,000 to 500,000 clones, approximately 87% of them singletons. CDR3 length: 15 residues. Germline assignment: CDR1 SGHAT and CDR2 FQNNGV. Unmatched junction bases numbered 8, after V lost 3 bases and J lost 4 bases. This sequence joins TRBV11-2 and TRBJ2-7; 8 positions match TRBD1. Sequencing was performed on PBMCs or T cells enriched from blood (not recorded which). This TCR was recovered from a woman between 35 and 50 years old who had recovered from COVID-19. The CDR3 protein is CASSLTTGDGYEQYF. CDR3 DNA sequence: TGTGCCAGCAGCTTGACGACAGGGGATGGGTACGAGCAGTACTTC. The whole variable domain, remainder taken from reference TRBV11-2 and TRBJ2-7, is EAGVAQSPRYKIIEKRQSVAFWCNPISGHATLYWYQQILGQGPKLLIQFQNNGVVDDSQLPKDRFSAERLKGVDSTLKIQPAKLEDSAVYLCASSLTTGDGYEQYFGPGTRLTVT.